The rows below give T cell receptor beta chains drawn from one sample of a study of PD-1 blockade in classical Hodgkin lymphoma. The repertoire was sequenced with immunoSEQ multiplex PCR; TCRdb's copy has only in-frame clones and lacks some. Of 30,000 or so clones in the sample, 82% were seen once. The sequencing here drew on peripheral blood mononuclear cells (PBMCs), taken at baseline. These TCRs come from a human donor with classical Hodgkin lymphoma. Both conserved end residues are part of each CDR3. Fields, in order: D gene, V gene, clone size, J gene, CDR3 protein, CDR3 DNA. A D gene is named only where the DNA matches it firmly. The size field is filled for only some rows; it gives once, few, many or a size class.

>TRBD1|TRBV6-8|few|TRBJ2-3
CASLRETGPYPDTQYF
TGTGCCAGCCTACGTGAGACAGGGCCCTATCCAGATACGCAGTATTTT
>TRBD1|TRBV5-4|-|TRBJ2-7
CASSWDRGYEQYF
TGTGCCAGCAGCTGGGACAGGGGGTACGAGCAGTACTTC
>-|TRBV12-5|-|TRBJ2-3
CASGFGLSRDTQYF
TGTGCTAGTGGGTTTGGCCTCAGCCGAGATACGCAGTATTTT
>TRBD2|TRBV7-7|-|TRBJ2-3
CASSLGGGAADTQYF
TGTGCCAGCAGCTTAGGCGGGGGGGCCGCAGATACGCAGTATTTT
>TRBD1|TRBV7-2|-|TRBJ1-5
CASSLEGAGQPQHF
TGTGCCAGCAGCTTAGAGGGGGCGGGTCAGCCCCAGCATTTT
>-|TRBV6-6|medium-sized|TRBJ1-5
CASSYLGAGQPQHF
TGTGCCAGCAGTTACTTGGGGGCGGGTCAGCCCCAGCATTTT
>TRBD1|TRBV4-3|-|TRBJ2-3
CASSIQTGATDTQYF
TGCGCCAGCAGCATACAGACAGGGGCGACAGATACGCAGTATTTT
>-|TRBV6-5|-|TRBJ2-3
CASTLQGTDTQYF
TGTGCCAGCACCCTGCAGGGCACAGATACGCAGTATTTT
>-|TRBV6-4|-|TRBJ1-1
CASRQQAENTEAFF
TGTGCCAGCAGACAACAGGCTGAGAACACTGAAGCTTTCTTT
>-|TRBV28|-|TRBJ1-2
CASISWGLDGYTF
TGTGCCAGCATCTCATGGGGGCTCGATGGCTACACCTTC
>-|TRBV6-4|-|TRBJ2-1
CASSDTDSSYNEQFF
TGTGCCAGCAGTGACACCGACAGCTCCTACAATGAGCAGTTCTTC
>TRBD1|TRBV28|few|TRBJ2-1
CASSFRDRGPFYEQFF
TGTGCCAGCAGTTTCCGGGACAGGGGTCCCTTTTATGAGCAGTTCTTC
>-|TRBV6-1|-|TRBJ2-1
CASSEFGSYNEQFF
TGTGCCAGCAGTGAATTTGGGTCCTACAATGAGCAGTTCTTC
>-|TRBV7-9|once|TRBJ2-3
CASSLPDGYTDTQYF
TGTGCCAGCAGCTTACCGGACGGCTACACAGATACGCAGTATTTT
>-|TRBV6-5|-|TRBJ2-5
CASSYSSRGGETQYF
TGTGCCAGCAGTTACTCGTCAAGGGGAGGAGAGACCCAGTACTTC
>-|TRBV2|-|TRBJ1-3
CASNLDSRAGNTIYF
TGTGCCAGCAACCTCGACAGTCGGGCGGGAAACACCATATATTTT
>-|TRBV7-3|-|TRBJ2-3
CASPTERRAQYF
TGTGCCAGCCCGACGGAAAGAAGGGCGCAGTATTTT
>-|TRBV6-5|-|TRBJ1-2
CASSYSLSTEPYGYTF
TGTGCCAGCAGTTACTCCCTATCGACAGAACCCTATGGCTACACCTTC
>-|TRBV7-9|once|TRBJ1-2
CASSSRGGNDEYGYTF
TGTGCCAGCAGCTCAAGGGGGGGTAATGACGAGTATGGCTACACCTTC
>-|TRBV7-2|-|TRBJ1-2
CASRQASYGYTF
TGTGCCAGCAGACAGGCTAGCTATGGCTACACCTTC
>-|TRBV4-3|-|TRBJ1-2
CASSQGAGSNYGYTF
TGCGCCAGCAGCCAAGGGGCAGGGAGTAACTATGGCTACACCTTC
>TRBD1|TRBV15|-|TRBJ1-5
CATSRVGGRGYQPQHF
TGTGCCACCAGCAGAGTTGGGGGCAGGGGGTATCAGCCCCAGCATTTT
>TRBD1|TRBV29-1|-|TRBJ1-1
CSVDRQGGTEAFF
TGCAGCGTTGATAGACAGGGGGGGACTGAAGCTTTCTTT
>-|TRBV7-2|once|TRBJ2-5
CASSLSVLRQETQYF
TGTGCCAGCAGCTTGAGTGTTTTAAGACAAGAGACCCAGTACTTC
>-|TRBV2|-|TRBJ2-6
CASSLESGANVLTF
TGTGCCAGCAGTTTGGAGTCTGGGGCCAACGTCCTGACTTTC
>TRBD1|TRBV5-8|-|TRBJ1-4
CASSLAPGQFNEKLFF
TGTGCCAGCAGCCTTGCCCCGGGACAGTTTAATGAAAAACTGTTTTTT
>TRBD1|TRBV7-9|-|TRBJ1-5
CASSLAGASTGGIREPQHF
TGTGCCAGCAGCTTGGCAGGGGCCTCGACAGGGGGAATTAGGGAGCCCCAGCATTTT